The T cell receptor (beta chain) described here comes from a study of human T cells and chemical hapten exposure. Study-wide background: Patch tests put 0.01% DPC on the upper back, and the results were checked at 6 days.

In the original analysis: Samples contained a median of 95,638 TCRs, with a range of 23,224 to 690,600. Via MiXCR, TCRdb re-called the RACE reads, giving one row per CDR3 protein. The V and J calls reflect TCRdb's pipeline rather than the authors' work. The sample includes 80,000 to 100,000 distinct CDR3 sequences, roughly a tenth of them seen just once. This CDR3 comprises 11 residues. Looked up from germline, CDR1 is SQVTM and CDR2 is ANQGSEA. V lost 8 bases, J lost 6 bases, and 11 bases lay in between. Time point specified: patch test 2, 6 weeks after DPC sensitization. The sample's treatment: therapeutic diphenylcyclopropenone sensitization with weekly scalp DPC.

The sequence derives from a middle-aged woman with alopecia areata. Some clones in this sample may be carry-over from other donors' samples. V usage is TRBV29-1 and J usage is TRBJ2-1; D remains unclear. Sequences were derived from whole blood, sampled in connection with sensitization to the hapten diphenylcyclopropenone (DPC). In nucleotides, the CDR3 is TGCAGCACCGGGCGCCGCAATGAGCAGTTCTTC. Translating it yields CSTGRRNEQFF.